Listed below are T cell receptor beta chains from one sample, sequenced in a study of shared T cell receptors in the human thymus. Sequencing was performed with immunoSEQ multiplex PCR; in TCRdb, only in-frame clones are kept and a portion is missing. Of 540,000 or so clones listed, approximately 80% are singletons. These records were also assigned to another study, of human thymus T cells.

The sequenced material came from thymocytes. These receptors were taken from a boy less than two years old with a congenital heart defect. The CDR3 runs from the conserved cysteine through the conserved F or W. The D gene is left open where the match is weak. Clone size appears in some rows only: once, few, many, or a class for an expanded clone.

d_gene	abundance	v_gene	j_gene	CDR3aa	CDR3nt
.	.	TRBV29-1	TRBJ1-5	CSVEGPDQPQHF	TGCAGCGTTGAAGGCCCGGATCAGCCCCAGCATTTT
TRBD1	few	TRBV5-4	TRBJ1-1	CASSWDRGFTEAFF	TGTGCCAGCAGCTGGGACAGGGGGTTCACTGAAGCTTTCTTT
.	.	TRBV7-2	TRBJ2-2	CASSLSRDTGELFF	TGTGCCAGCAGCTTAAGTCGGGACACCGGGGAGCTGTTTTTT
.	.	TRBV11-2	TRBJ2-3	CASSLSSCVRWYF	TGTGCCAGCAGCTTAAGTTCGTGCGTACGATGGTATTTT
TRBD2	few	TRBV5-4	TRBJ2-7	CASSPGLAGGPSGEQYF	TGTGCCAGCAGCCCCGGACTAGCGGGAGGGCCCTCTGGCGAGCAGTACTTC
TRBD1	.	TRBV30	TRBJ2-7	CAWSYNRGPSYEQYF	TGTGCCTGGAGTTACAACAGGGGCCCCTCCTACGAGCAGTACTTC
TRBD2	few	TRBV5-6	TRBJ2-1	CASSSPRLAGPLGNEQFF	TGTGCCAGCAGCTCTCCTAGACTAGCGGGGCCCCTGGGCAATGAGCAGTTCTTC
TRBD2	once	TRBV5-8	TRBJ2-5	CASSLCVAGGRETQYF	TGTGCCAGCAGCTTGTGCGTAGCGGGAGGGAGGGAGACCCAGTACTTC
TRBD1	.	TRBV5-3	TRBJ1-5	CARIPTQGAGQPQHF	TGTGCCAGAATCCCGACCCAGGGGGCAGGCCAGCCCCAGCATTTT
.	.	TRBV5-1	TRBJ2-1	CASSRGWRAYNEQFF	TGCGCCAGCAGCCGGGGATGGCGGGCCTACAATGAGCAGTTCTTC
TRBD1	once	TRBV19	TRBJ1-5	CASSIGASGQGFYSNQPQHF	TGTGCCAGTAGTATAGGTGCCTCGGGACAGGGGTTCTATAGCAATCAGCCCCAGCATTTT
.	.	TRBV18	TRBJ1-5	CASSPQTGGPQHF	TGTGCCAGCTCACCACAGACCGGGGGGCCCCAGCATTTT
.	.	TRBV30	TRBJ2-5	CAWRQPGIRETQYF	TGTGCCTGGAGACAACCAGGGATCCGAGAGACCCAGTACTTC
.	.	TRBV5-1	TRBJ2-1	CASSLGQGLYNEQFF	TGCGCCAGCAGCTTGGGGCAGGGCCTTTACAATGAGCAGTTCTTC
.	.	TRBV27	TRBJ1-5	CASSYRVNQPQHF	TGTGCCAGCAGTTACAGGGTAAATCAGCCCCAGCATTTT
TRBD2	.	TRBV11-3	TRBJ2-5	CASSLGKSYTSGGGETQYF	TGTGCCAGCAGCTTAGGGAAGTCGTATACTAGCGGAGGGGGGGAGACCCAGTACTTC
TRBD1	.	TRBV7-2	TRBJ1-1	CASSPTGRDGRAFF	TGTGCCAGCAGCCCGACAGGGCGCGACGGTAGAGCTTTCTTT
TRBD2	.	TRBV10-1	TRBJ2-7	CASSEVAGGTYEQYF	TGCGCCAGCAGTGAGGTAGCGGGAGGTACCTACGAGCAGTACTTC
TRBD1	.	TRBV15	TRBJ2-7	CATTPNLDRGRRGEQYF	TGTGCCACCACCCCGAACTTAGACAGGGGAAGAAGGGGCGAGCAGTACTTC
TRBD2	.	TRBV6-5	TRBJ2-1	CASSRPGLGYNEQFF	TGTGCCAGCAGTCGACCGGGACTAGGTTACAATGAGCAGTTCTTC
TRBD1	.	TRBV5-4	TRBJ1-4	CASGVGDRANEKLFF	TGTGCCAGCGGCGTTGGGGACAGGGCGAATGAAAAACTGTTTTTT
.	once	TRBV5-8	TRBJ1-2	CASILRGFYGYTF	TGTGCCAGCATCCTTCGGGGGTTCTACGGCTACACCTTC
TRBD1	.	TRBV4-1	TRBJ1-1	CASSQAGTAREAFF	TGCGCCAGCAGCCAGGCCGGGACAGCGCGTGAAGCTTTCTTT
TRBD1	.	TRBV28	TRBJ1-3	CASSLANRGPGNTIYF	TGTGCCAGCAGTTTAGCGAACAGGGGACCTGGAAACACCATATATTTT
.	few	TRBV30	TRBJ1-5	CAWTVYSNQPQHF	TGTGCCTGGACTGTCTATAGCAATCAGCCCCAGCATTTT
.	.	TRBV19	TRBJ1-4	CASSDNATNEKLFF	TGTGCCAGTAGCGACAATGCAACTAATGAAAAACTGTTTTTT
TRBD1	.	TRBV4-1	TRBJ2-2	CASSQHVGQGNTGELFF	TGCGCCAGCAGCCAACATGTAGGACAGGGGAATACCGGGGAGCTGTTTTTT
.	.	TRBV9	TRBJ2-7	CASSVGSGVSYEQYF	TGTGCCAGCAGCGTAGGTAGCGGAGTTTCCTACGAGCAGTACTTC
.	once	TRBV21-1	TRBJ2-7	CASSKDGVSVYF	TGTGCCAGCAGCAAAGACGGGGTATCGGTGTACTTC